The 15 T cell receptor beta chains below were found in one sample sequenced in a study of tumor-infiltrating lymphocytes in localized non-small cell lung cancer. The data were produced by immunoSEQ multiplex PCR, yet TCRdb's version contains in-frame clones alone and is incomplete. The top ten hold 11% of the sample, which has around 12,000 clones, roughly 70% seen once. What was sequenced was uninvolved lung tissue not adjacent to the tumor. The source is a human donor with non-small cell lung cancer.

The V and J genes are TRBV6-5 and TRBJ1-1; D is unresolved. Germline V CDR1 and CDR2: MNHEY, SVGAGI. Trimming pared 6 bases from V and 2 bases from J, leaving 13 bases between. The CDR3 runs 14 residues. The CDR3 sequence is CASRENGPNTEAFF. The CDR3 DNA follows: TGTGCCAGCAGGGAAAATGGGCCAAACACTGAAGCTTTCTTT.

The chain links TRBV7-6 to TRBJ1-3; D is unclear. The CDR3 extends over 13 amino acids. Trimming shortened V by 3 bases and J by 15 bases, and 18 bases separated the two germline ends. The V gene's germline CDR1 is SGHVS and CDR2 FNYEAQ. CDR3 DNA sequence: TGTGCCAGCAGCTTGGGAGGTGGCAGGCCCACATATTTT. Translated, it gives CASSLGGGRPTYF.

This clone was counted between two and nine times. This chain links TRBV7-6 with TRBJ1-1, with 7 bases fitting TRBD1. V was pared by 6 bases and J by 1 base, with 2 bases of the junction left unmatched. This CDR3 is built from 13 residues. Germline CDR1 reads SGHVS; CDR2 reads FNYEAQ. The CDR3 DNA follows: TGTGCCAGCAGTCGGGACAGGAACACTGAAGCTTTCTTT. It encodes CASSRDRNTEAFF.

The J gene is TRBJ2-7, the V gene TRBV7-8; weak D call: TRBD2 (7 bases). V was cut by 0 bases and J by 7 bases, with 22 bases left in between. The germline gives CDR1 SGHVS, CDR2 FQNEAQ. The CDR3 covers 17 residues. The CDR3 DNA follows: TGTGCCAGCAGCTTAGCTTCGGGGGGCCCCCAAGGGTGGGAGCAGTACTTC. This sequence encodes CASSLASGGPQGWEQYF.

The rearrangement joins TRBV4-3 to TRBJ2-3, with a tentative D call TRBD2 (7 bases). Per germline, CDR1 LGHNA and CDR2 YSLEER. The CDR3 has 16 residues. Trimming cost V 4 bases and J 3 bases, with 17 bases left between them. The CDR3 region has the DNA TGCGCCAGCAGCCTAGGAAGGGGGAGGGGAACAGATACGCAGTATTTT. Protein sequence: CASSLGRGRGTDTQYF.

The V gene is TRBV7-2, the J gene TRBJ2-5; D call uncertain. The CDR3 runs 13 residues. The ends were cut back, 6 bases at V and 1 base at J, with 9 bases in the middle. Germline CDR1 reads SGHTA; CDR2 reads FQGNSA. The CDR3 DNA reads TGTGCCAGCAGTGTGTGGCGCCAAGAGACCCAGTACTTC. Its translation is CASSVWRQETQYF.

A few counts support this clone. The V call is TRBV11-3, the J call TRBJ2-7; D is possibly TRBD1 (7 bases). CDR1 and CDR2 (germline): SGHNT, YENEEA. The CDR3 loop spans 15 amino acids. V lost 1 base and J 2 bases, leaving 12 bases between the germline ends. CDR3 sequence reads: CASSLGGGQAYEQYF. In DNA, the CDR3 is TGTGCCAGCAGCTTAGGGGGAGGACAGGCCTACGAGCAGTACTTC.

The chain is built from TRBV10-3 and TRBJ1-4; TRBD1 matches at 8 bases. Per germline, CDR1 ENHRY and CDR2 SYGVKD. The trim removed 6 bases at V and 7 bases at J, leaving 7 bases unmatched. The CDR3 extends over 14 amino acids. The CDR3 region has the DNA TGTGCCATCAGGCCCGGGACAGGAGGTGAAAAACTGTTTTTT. Its translation is CAIRPGTGGEKLFF.

V usage is TRBV7-9 and J usage is TRBJ2-3, with 7 nucleotides matching TRBD2. Germline-derived CDR1 and CDR2 are SEHNR and FQNEAQ (reference sequence). J was trimmed by 0 bases and V by 7 bases; bases with no gene match: 7. This CDR3 comprises 15 residues. CDR3 loop: CASIRLAGSTDTQYF. The DNA for the CDR3 is TGTGCCAGCATCCGACTAGCTGGGAGCACAGATACGCAGTATTTT.

V and J are TRBV6-6 and TRBJ2-5; 10 positions agree with TRBD2. With 10 bases clipped from V and 2 bases from J, the junction kept 13 bases outside the gene matches. CDR3 length: 16 amino acids. Per the germline V gene, CDR1 is MNHNY and CDR2 is SVGAGI (reference sequence). The CDR3 region is CAIPDHKREGQETQYF. The CDR3 nucleotides read TGTGCCATTCCCGACCACAAGCGGGAGGGACAAGAGACCCAGTACTTC.

This clone was detected a few times. The V call is TRBV7-9, the J call TRBJ1-1; 7 nucleotides agree with TRBD1. V trimming: 6 bases; J trimming: 5 bases; junction bases outside the gene matches: 3. The CDR3 totals 12 residues. Germline V gene sequence: CDR1 SEHNR, CDR2 FQNEAQ (reference sequence). The CDR3 bases are TGTGCCAGCAGACAGACAGGGACTGAAGCTTTCTTT. Protein sequence: CASRQTGTEAFF.

CDR3 protein: CASSPGQGRGRSYEQYF. As DNA, the CDR3 is TGCGCCAGCAGTCCGGGACAGGGGAGGGGGCGCTCCTACGAGCAGTACTTC. The chain couples TRBV10-1 to TRBJ2-7, with 10 bases fitting TRBD1. J gave up 0 bases and V 5 bases, and 10 bases lay outside the gene matches. Per germline, CDR1 WNHNN and CDR2 SYGVQD (reference sequence). The CDR3 consists of 17 residues.

V is TRBV14 and J is TRBJ1-5; maybe TRBD1 (6 bases). V lost 0 bases and J lost 0, with 24 bases in between. The CDR3 has 21 amino acids. Germline-derived CDR1 and CDR2 are SGHDN and FVKESK. The DNA for the CDR3 is TGTGCCAGCAGCCAAGAGGGGGGGCAGGCGCCTCAGAACATTAGCAATCAGCCCCAGCATTTT. Protein sequence: CASSQEGGQAPQNISNQPQHF.

The chain employs TRBV15 and TRBJ2-7; 7 bases line up with TRBD2. Germline loops: CDR1 LNHNV, CDR2 YYDKDF (reference sequence). The V and J ends lost 3 bases and 3 bases, in that order; junction bases with no gene match: 8. This CDR3 is built from 15 residues. The CDR3 is CATSSPPSGDYEQYF. The CDR3, as DNA: TGTGCCACCAGCAGTCCCCCCAGCGGGGACTACGAGCAGTACTTC.

This clone was counted a few times. Other DNA variants within this sample encode the same CDR3. V is TRBV27 and J is TRBJ1-1, with a weak D call TRBD1 (6 bases). Trimming took off 0 bases at V and 6 bases at J, with 8 bases between the two ends. CDR3 length: 13 residues. Germline V gives CDR1 MNHEY, CDR2 SMNVEV (reference sequence). CDR3 sequence reads: CASSLSQGSEAFF. DNA of the CDR3: TGTGCCAGCAGTTTATCACAGGGCTCTGAAGCTTTCTTT.